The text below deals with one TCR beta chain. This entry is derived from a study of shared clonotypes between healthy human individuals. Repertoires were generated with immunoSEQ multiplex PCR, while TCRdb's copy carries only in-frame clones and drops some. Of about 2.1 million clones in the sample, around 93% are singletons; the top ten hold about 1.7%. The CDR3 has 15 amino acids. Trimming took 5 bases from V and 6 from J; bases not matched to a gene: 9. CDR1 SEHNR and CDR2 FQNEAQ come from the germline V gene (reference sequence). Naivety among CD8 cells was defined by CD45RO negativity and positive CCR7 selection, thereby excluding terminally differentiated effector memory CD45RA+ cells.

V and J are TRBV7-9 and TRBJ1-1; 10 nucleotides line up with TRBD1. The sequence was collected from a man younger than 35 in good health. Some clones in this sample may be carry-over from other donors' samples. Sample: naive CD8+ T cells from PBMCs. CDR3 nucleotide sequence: TGTGCCAGCAGCCCGACGACAGGGGGCTTGGCTGAAGCTTTCTTT. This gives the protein CASSPTTGGLAEAFF.